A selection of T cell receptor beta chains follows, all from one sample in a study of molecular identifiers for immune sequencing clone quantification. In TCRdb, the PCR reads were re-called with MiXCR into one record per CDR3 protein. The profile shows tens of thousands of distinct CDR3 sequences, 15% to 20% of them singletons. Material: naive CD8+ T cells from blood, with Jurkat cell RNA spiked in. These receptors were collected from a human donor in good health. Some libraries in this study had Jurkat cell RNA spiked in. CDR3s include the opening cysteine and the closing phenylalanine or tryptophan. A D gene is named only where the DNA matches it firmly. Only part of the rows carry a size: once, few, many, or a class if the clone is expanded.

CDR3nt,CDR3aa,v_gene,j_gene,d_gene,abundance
TGTGCCACCGATGCAGGTCGCACAGATACGCAGTATTTT,CATDAGRTDTQYF,TRBV24-1,TRBJ2-3,NA,many
TGTGCCAGCAGTGATTTTTCCTATACTACCGGTCGGGAGCAGTACTTC,CASSDFSYTTGREQYF,TRBV6-1,TRBJ2-7,NA,many
TGCAGTGCAAGAGGGACTAGCGGTTCCGGGGAGCTGTTTTTT,CSARGTSGSGELFF,TRBV20-1,TRBJ2-2,TRBD2,few
TGCAGCGTTGAATCAGGGGGACGGAACTATGGCTACACCTTC,CSVESGGRNYGYTF,TRBV29-1,TRBJ1-2,TRBD1,many
TGCGCCAGCAGCTTGCCGGGACAGGGGTCCACAGATACGCAGTATTTT,CASSLPGQGSTDTQYF,TRBV5-1,TRBJ2-3,TRBD1,many
TGTGCCAGCTCACCCAGCGGGACGGATTACAATGAGCAGTTCTTC,CASSPSGTDYNEQFF,TRBV18,TRBJ2-1,TRBD2,NA
TGTGCCAGCAGCCAAATCATGGATTACACCGGGGAGCTGTTTTTT,CASSQIMDYTGELFF,TRBV3-1,TRBJ2-2,NA,NA
TGTGCCATCAGTCCTGGGGGGTTGGGGGTGCAGTACTTC,CAISPGGLGVQYF,TRBV10-3,TRBJ2-7,NA,NA
TGTGCCAGCAGTTACGGCGGGACCGGGGAGCTGTTTTTT,CASSYGGTGELFF,TRBV6-2/TRBV6-3,TRBJ2-2,NA,many
TGCAGTGCTAGAAAGCCCCTTTGGGCTAGCGGGATCCAAGAGACCCAGTACTTC,CSARKPLWASGIQETQYF,TRBV20-1,TRBJ2-5,TRBD2,NA
TGTGCCAGCAGTCTACTGACAGGGAGCTCCTACAATGAGCAGTTCTTC,CASSLLTGSSYNEQFF,TRBV28,TRBJ2-1,TRBD1,NA
TGTGCCATTAAAGACCCCTTCCGTCTAGAGGAACAGCCCCAGCATTTT,CAIKDPFRLEEQPQHF,TRBV28,TRBJ1-5,NA,NA
TGTGCCAGCAGTTTAAGTCAGGGGCATGGAAACACCATATATTTT,CASSLSQGHGNTIYF,TRBV28,TRBJ1-3,NA,many
TGTGCCAGCAGCCAACTAGCGGGGGCCCGCGATGAGCAGTTCTTC,CASSQLAGARDEQFF,TRBV28,TRBJ2-1,TRBD2,many
TGCGCCAGCAGCCAAGGCATAGCGGGACCGTACGAGCAGTACTTC,CASSQGIAGPYEQYF,TRBV4-1,TRBJ2-7,TRBD2,many
TGCAGCGTTCCAGGGACCTACGAGCAGTACTTC,CSVPGTYEQYF,TRBV29-1,TRBJ2-7,NA,many
TGTGCCAGCAGGGGGGGATATGAAAAACTGTTTTTT,CASRGGYEKLFF,TRBV7-9,TRBJ1-4,NA,many
TGTGCCAGCAGTTTTAGTATAGCGGGAGGGCCCTACAATGAGCAGTTCTTC,CASSFSIAGGPYNEQFF,TRBV11-2,TRBJ2-1,TRBD2,many
TGTGCCAGCAGCTTAGGACTAGCGGGGAGTACCGGGGAGCTGTTTTTT,CASSLGLAGSTGELFF,TRBV7-6,TRBJ2-2,TRBD2,few
TGCAGCGTTGAAACGGGAGGCGGCTACGAGCAGTACTTC,CSVETGGGYEQYF,TRBV29-1,TRBJ2-7,TRBD2,many
TGTGCCAGCAGCTTAGGGGGCCTACATGAGCAGTTCTTC,CASSLGGLHEQFF,TRBV11-2,TRBJ2-1,NA,few
TGTGCCAGCAGCTTTGGGACTACAAGAGGCGATACGCAGTATTTT,CASSFGTTRGDTQYF,TRBV7-9,TRBJ2-3,TRBD2,many
TGCGCCAGCAGCTTGGGAGGACTAGCGGACTCCCCCCACGAGCAGTACTTC,CASSLGGLADSPHEQYF,TRBV5-1,TRBJ2-7,TRBD2,many
TGCGCCAGCAGCCACCTGGGGTCCGCGGAGACCCAGTACTTC,CASSHLGSAETQYF,TRBV4-1,TRBJ2-5,NA,many
TGTGCCAGCTCAGGTGGGAGCTCCTATAATTCACCCCTCCACTTT,CASSGGSSYNSPLHF,TRBV2,TRBJ1-6,NA,many
TGCGCCAGCAGTGTCCGGGGCTTCCTGGCGGACACCGGGGAGCTGTTCTTT,CASSVRGFLADTGELFF,TRBV10-2,TRBJ2-2,NA,few
TGTGCCAGCAGCTTGGGTGTAGGGGGGGCTTGGACTGAAGCTTTCTTT,CASSLGVGGAWTEAFF,TRBV5-6,TRBJ1-1,NA,many
TGTGCCGGCAGCTTGGGATACAAGCAGTACTTC,CAGSLGYKQYF,TRBV7-2,TRBJ2-7,NA,NA
TGTGCCAGCAGTTATCAGTCAGGGTCCGGGGAGCTGTTTTTT,CASSYQSGSGELFF,TRBV12-3/TRBV12-4,TRBJ2-2,NA,many
TGTGCCAGCAGCCTGGAGTTTGGGCAGGGGATTAGAAAACTGTTTTTT,CASSLEFGQGIRKLFF,TRBV7-9,TRBJ1-4,NA,many
TGTGCCAGCAGTCCAGGGATAAGCAGCAATCAGCCCCAGCATTTT,CASSPGISSNQPQHF,TRBV28,TRBJ1-5,NA,few
TGTGCCAGCAGTTTAAAGGGAGGGGGGCACTACAATGAGCAGTTCTTC,CASSLKGGGHYNEQFF,TRBV27,TRBJ2-1,NA,NA
TGTGCCAGCAGCCTTTATGGGGAGCATGAGCAGTTCTTC,CASSLYGEHEQFF,TRBV6-2/TRBV6-3,TRBJ2-1,NA,many
TGCAGTGCCTATCCTAGCGGGAGAGTCTACAATGAGCAGTTCTTC,CSAYPSGRVYNEQFF,TRBV20-1,TRBJ2-1,TRBD2,NA
TGCAGTGCTAGACCGATGGACAGGGGACCGAATCAGCCCCAGCATTTT,CSARPMDRGPNQPQHF,TRBV20-1,TRBJ1-5,TRBD1,many
TGTGTCAGCAGTTTAGTAGGGAACACTGAAGCTTTCTTT,CVSSLVGNTEAFF,TRBV27,TRBJ1-1,NA,NA
TGTGCCAGCAGCTTAGGATCGTCCGGGGAGCTGTTTTTT,CASSLGSSGELFF,TRBV11-2,TRBJ2-2,NA,many
TGCAGTGCTAGAGATTTCGGGACTAGCGACTACGAGCAGTACTTC,CSARDFGTSDYEQYF,TRBV20-1,TRBJ2-7,TRBD2,NA
TGTGCCAGCAGTACCGGAAGGGACACCTACGAGCAGTACTTC,CASSTGRDTYEQYF,TRBV28,TRBJ2-7,NA,many
TGCGCCAGCAGTTTGGAGGGGGCAATAGATACGCAGTGTTTT,CASSLEGAIDTQCF,TRBV28,TRBJ2-3,NA,NA
TGTGCCAGCAGCCAAACCCCCACGTACGAGCAGTACTTC,CASSQTPTYEQYF,TRBV7-9,TRBJ2-7,NA,many
TGTGCCAGCAGTGAAGTAGGCTCTACAGATACGCAGTATTTT,CASSEVGSTDTQYF,TRBV2,TRBJ2-3,NA,many
TGTGCCAGCAGTGATCCCCGGGGGGTTGGCTCTAAGCTCTACGAGCAGTACTTC,CASSDPRGVGSKLYEQYF,TRBV6-6,TRBJ2-7,TRBD2,NA
TGTGCCAGCAGCTTTGGCGGCGAGGAGACCCAGTACTTC,CASSFGGEETQYF,TRBV5-3,TRBJ2-5,NA,NA
TGTGCCAGCAGCTTGACGGGGGTTACTAAGGACACTGAAGCTTTCTTT,CASSLTGVTKDTEAFF,TRBV11-2,TRBJ1-1,NA,many
TGTGCCAGCACCCCGGTTGGTAGCGGGAGCTACGAGCAGTACTTC,CASTPVGSGSYEQYF,TRBV12-3/TRBV12-4,TRBJ2-7,TRBD2,NA
TGTGCCAGCAGTTCCCTGACAGGGATAAATGAGCAGTTCTTC,CASSSLTGINEQFF,TRBV28,TRBJ2-1,TRBD1,few
TGTGCCAGCAGCTTGCAGTTTGAGCAGTACTTC,CASSLQFEQYF,TRBV13,TRBJ2-7,NA,few
TGTGCCAGCAGCTTAGGACGACTAGCGGGAGACACCGGGGAGCTGTTTTTT,CASSLGRLAGDTGELFF,TRBV11-2,TRBJ2-2,TRBD2,few
TGTGCCAGCAGCTTTTGGGCAGGTGAAAATGAAAAACTGTTTTTT,CASSFWAGENEKLFF,TRBV13,TRBJ1-4,NA,many